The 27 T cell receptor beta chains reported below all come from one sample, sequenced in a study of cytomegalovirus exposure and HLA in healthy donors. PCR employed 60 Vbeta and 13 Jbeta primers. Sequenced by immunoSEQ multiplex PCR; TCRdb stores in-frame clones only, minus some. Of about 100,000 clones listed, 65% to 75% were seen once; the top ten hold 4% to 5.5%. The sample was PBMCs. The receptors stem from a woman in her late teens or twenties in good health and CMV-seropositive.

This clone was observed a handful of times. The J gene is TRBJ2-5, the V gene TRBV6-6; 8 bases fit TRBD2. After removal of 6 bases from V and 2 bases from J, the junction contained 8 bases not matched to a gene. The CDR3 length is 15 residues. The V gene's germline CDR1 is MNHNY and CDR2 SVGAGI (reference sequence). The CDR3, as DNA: TGTGCCAGCAGAGCCCCTAGCGGGCCGCAAGAGACCCAGTACTTC. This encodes CASRAPSGPQETQYF.

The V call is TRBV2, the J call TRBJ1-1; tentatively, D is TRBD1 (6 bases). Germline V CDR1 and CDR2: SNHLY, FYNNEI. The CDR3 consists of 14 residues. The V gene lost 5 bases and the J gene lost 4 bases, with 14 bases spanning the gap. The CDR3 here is CASSLRGEGTEAFF. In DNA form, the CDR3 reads TGTGCCAGCAGTCTCAGGGGAGAGGGCACTGAAGCTTTCTTT.

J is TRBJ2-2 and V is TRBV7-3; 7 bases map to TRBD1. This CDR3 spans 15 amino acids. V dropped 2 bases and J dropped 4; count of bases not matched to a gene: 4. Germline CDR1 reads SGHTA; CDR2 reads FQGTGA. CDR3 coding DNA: TGTGCCAGCAGCTTATTGGGACAGTTCACCGGGGAGCTGTTTTTT. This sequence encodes CASSLLGQFTGELFF.

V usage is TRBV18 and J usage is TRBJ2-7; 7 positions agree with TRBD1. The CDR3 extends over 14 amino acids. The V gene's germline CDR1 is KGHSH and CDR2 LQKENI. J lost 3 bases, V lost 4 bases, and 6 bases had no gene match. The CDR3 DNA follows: TGTGCCAGCTCACACCGGGACAGTCGCTACGAGCAGTACTTC. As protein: CASSHRDSRYEQYF.

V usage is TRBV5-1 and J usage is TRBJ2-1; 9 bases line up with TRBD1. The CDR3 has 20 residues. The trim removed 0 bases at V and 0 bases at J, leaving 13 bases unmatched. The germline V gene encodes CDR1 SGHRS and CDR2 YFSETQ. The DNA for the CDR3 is TGCGCCAGCAGCTTGGCCCCGGGACAGGGTCTCTTGAGCTCCTACAATGAGCAGTTCTTC. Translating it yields CASSLAPGQGLLSSYNEQFF.

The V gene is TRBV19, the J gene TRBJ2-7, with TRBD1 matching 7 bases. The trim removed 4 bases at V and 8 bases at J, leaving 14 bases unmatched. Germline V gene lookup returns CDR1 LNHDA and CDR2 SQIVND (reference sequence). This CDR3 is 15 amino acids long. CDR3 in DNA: TGTGCCAGTAGTAGGGACAGTCCCCCTCCTACGCAGCAGTACTTC. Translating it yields CASSRDSPPPTQQYF.

The CDR3 is CSVARDRIRGEQFF. The DNA for the CDR3 is TGCAGCGTTGCCCGGGACAGGATTAGAGGTGAGCAGTTCTTC. J is TRBJ2-1 and V is TRBV29-1; 8 positions match TRBD1. The CDR3 is 14 residues long. The J segment lost 9 bases and the V segment lost 4 bases, leaving 11 bases of the junction unmatched. The germline gives CDR1 SQVTM, CDR2 ANQGSEA.

In DNA, the CDR3 is TGTGCCAGCAGTTTATCCGGGACAGGGGGGACGGGCAATCAGCCCCAGCATTTT. Amino acid sequence: CASSLSGTGGTGNQPQHF. V and J are TRBV27 and TRBJ1-5; 11 bases are a match to TRBD1. Looked up from germline, CDR1 is MNHEY and CDR2 is SMNVEV (reference sequence). V dropped 0 bases and J dropped 2; count of bases not matched to a gene: 6. CDR3 length equals 18 residues.

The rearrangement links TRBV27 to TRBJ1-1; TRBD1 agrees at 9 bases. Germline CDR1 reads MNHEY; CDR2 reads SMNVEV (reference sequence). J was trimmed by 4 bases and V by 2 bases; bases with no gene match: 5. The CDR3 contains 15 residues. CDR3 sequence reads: CASSLRTGEATEAFF. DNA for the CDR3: TGTGCCAGCAGTTTACGGACAGGGGAGGCCACTGAAGCTTTCTTT.

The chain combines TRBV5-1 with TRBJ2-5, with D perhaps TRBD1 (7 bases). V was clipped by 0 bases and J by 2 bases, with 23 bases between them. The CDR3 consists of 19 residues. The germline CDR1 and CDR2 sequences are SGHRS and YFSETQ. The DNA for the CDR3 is TGCGCCAGCAGCTTGGGGCACCAAGGGGGCGCGGGGTGGCAAGAGACCCAGTACTTC. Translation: CASSLGHQGGAGWQETQYF.

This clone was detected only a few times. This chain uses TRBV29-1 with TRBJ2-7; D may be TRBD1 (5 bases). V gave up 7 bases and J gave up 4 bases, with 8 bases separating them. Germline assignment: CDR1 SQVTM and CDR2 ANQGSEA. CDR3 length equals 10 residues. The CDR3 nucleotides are TGCAGCGCGACAGAGTACGAGCAGTACTTC. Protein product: CSATEYEQYF.

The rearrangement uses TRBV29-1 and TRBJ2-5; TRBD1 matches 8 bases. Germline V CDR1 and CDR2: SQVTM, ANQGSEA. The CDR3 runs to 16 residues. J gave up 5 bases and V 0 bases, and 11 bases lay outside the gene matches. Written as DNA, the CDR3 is TGCAGCGTTGAAGATCGTGGACAGGGAGGTGTGGAGACCCAGTACTTC. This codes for CSVEDRGQGGVETQYF.

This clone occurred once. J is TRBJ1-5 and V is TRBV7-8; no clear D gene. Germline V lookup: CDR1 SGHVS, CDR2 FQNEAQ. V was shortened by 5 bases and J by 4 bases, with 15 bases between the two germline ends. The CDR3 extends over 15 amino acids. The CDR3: CASSPVRERNQPQHF. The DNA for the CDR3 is TGTGCCAGCAGCCCCGTCCGGGAGAGAAATCAGCCCCAGCATTTT. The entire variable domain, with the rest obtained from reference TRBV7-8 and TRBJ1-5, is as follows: GAGVSQSPRYKVAKRGQDVALRCDPISGHVSLFWYQQALGQGPEFLTYFQNEAQLDKSGLPSDRFFAERPEGSVSTLKIQRTQQEDSAVYLCASSPVRERNQPQHFGDGTRLSIL.

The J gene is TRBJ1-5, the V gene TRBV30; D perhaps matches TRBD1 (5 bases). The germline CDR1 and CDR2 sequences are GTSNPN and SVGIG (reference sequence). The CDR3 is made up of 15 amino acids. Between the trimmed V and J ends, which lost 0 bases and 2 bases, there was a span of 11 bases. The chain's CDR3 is CAWSVDSQRNQPQHF. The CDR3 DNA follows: TGTGCCTGGAGTGTAGACAGCCAACGCAATCAGCCCCAGCATTTT.

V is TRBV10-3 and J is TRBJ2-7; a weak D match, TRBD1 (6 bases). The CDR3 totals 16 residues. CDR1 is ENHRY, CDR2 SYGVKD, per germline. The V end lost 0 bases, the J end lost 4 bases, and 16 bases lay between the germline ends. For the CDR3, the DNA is TGTGCCATCAGTGAGTCTACCGGGACATCGAGATACGAGCAGTACTTC. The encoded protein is CAISESTGTSRYEQYF.

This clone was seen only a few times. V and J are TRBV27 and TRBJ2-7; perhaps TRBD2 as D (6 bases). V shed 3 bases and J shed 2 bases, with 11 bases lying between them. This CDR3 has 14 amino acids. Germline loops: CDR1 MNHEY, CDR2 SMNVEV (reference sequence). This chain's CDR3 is CASSFLATTYEQYF. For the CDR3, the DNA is TGTGCCAGCAGTTTCCTAGCGACCACCTACGAGCAGTACTTC.

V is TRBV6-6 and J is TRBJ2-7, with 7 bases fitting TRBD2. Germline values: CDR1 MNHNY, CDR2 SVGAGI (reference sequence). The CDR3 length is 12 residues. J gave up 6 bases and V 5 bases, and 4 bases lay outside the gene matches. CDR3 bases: TGTGCCAGCAGTCGGGACTACCTCGAGCAGTACTTC. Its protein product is CASSRDYLEQYF.

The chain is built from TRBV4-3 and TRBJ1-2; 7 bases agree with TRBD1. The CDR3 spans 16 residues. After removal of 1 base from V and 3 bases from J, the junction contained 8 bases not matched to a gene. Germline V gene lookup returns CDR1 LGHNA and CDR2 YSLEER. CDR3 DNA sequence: TGCGCCAGCAGCCAAGGGACAGGACGTGACTACTATGGCTACACCTTC. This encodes CASSQGTGRDYYGYTF.

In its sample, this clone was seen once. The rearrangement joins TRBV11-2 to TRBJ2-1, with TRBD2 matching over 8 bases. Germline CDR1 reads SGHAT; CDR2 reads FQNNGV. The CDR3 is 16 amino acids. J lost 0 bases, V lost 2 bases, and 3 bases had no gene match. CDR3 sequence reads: CASSLTSGSSYNEQFF. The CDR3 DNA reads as TGTGCCAGCAGCTTAACTAGCGGCAGCTCCTACAATGAGCAGTTCTTC.

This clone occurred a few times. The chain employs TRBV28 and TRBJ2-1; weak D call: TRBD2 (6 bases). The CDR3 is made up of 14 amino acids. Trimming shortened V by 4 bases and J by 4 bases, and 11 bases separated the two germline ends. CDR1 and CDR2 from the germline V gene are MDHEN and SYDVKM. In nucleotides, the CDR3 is TGTGCCAGCAGTTCTCCGGGACTTTACAATGAGCAGTTCTTC. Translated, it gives CASSSPGLYNEQFF.

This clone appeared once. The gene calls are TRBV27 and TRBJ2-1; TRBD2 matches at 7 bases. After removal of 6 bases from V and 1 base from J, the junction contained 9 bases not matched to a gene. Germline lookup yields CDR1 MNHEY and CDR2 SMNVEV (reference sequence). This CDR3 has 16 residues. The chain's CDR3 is CASSRGTILSYNEQFF. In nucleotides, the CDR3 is TGTGCCAGCAGCAGAGGGACTATACTTTCCTACAATGAGCAGTTCTTC.

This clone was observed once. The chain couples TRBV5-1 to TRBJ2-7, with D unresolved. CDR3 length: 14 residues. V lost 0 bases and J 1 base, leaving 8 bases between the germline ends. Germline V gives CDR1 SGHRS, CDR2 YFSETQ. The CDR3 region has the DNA TGCGCCAGCAGCTTGGCGGTCGGGTCCTACGAGCAGTACTTC. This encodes CASSLAVGSYEQYF.

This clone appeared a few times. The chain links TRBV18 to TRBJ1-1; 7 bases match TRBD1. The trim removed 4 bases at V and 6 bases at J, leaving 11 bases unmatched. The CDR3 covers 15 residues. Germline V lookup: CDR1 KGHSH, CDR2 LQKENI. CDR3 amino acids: CASSLDRASGSEAFF. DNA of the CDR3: TGTGCCAGCTCACTAGACAGGGCAAGTGGGTCTGAAGCTTTCTTT.

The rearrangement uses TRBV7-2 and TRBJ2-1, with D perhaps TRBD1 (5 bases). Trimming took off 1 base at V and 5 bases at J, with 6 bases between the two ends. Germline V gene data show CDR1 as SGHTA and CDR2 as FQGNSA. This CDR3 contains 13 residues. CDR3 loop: CASSLGRDNEQFF. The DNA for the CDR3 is TGTGCCAGCAGCTTAGGCAGGGACAATGAGCAGTTCTTC.

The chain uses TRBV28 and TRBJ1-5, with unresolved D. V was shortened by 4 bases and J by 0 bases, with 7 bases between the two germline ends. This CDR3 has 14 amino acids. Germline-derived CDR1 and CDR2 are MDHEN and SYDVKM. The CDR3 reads CASSSQDSNQPQHF. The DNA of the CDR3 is TGTGCCAGCAGTTCACAAGATAGCAATCAGCCCCAGCATTTT.

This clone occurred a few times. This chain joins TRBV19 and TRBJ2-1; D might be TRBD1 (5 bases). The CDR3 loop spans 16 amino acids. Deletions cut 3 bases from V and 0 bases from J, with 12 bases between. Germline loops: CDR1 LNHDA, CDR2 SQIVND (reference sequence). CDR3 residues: CASSISQVYSYNEQFF. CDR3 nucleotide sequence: TGTGCCAGTAGTATTTCACAGGTATACTCCTACAATGAGCAGTTCTTC.

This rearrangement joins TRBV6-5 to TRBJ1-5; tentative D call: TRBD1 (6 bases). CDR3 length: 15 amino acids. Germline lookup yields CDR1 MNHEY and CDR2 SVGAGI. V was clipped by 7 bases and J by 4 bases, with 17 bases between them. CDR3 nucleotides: TGTGCCAGCAAGCGGGGGGCAGGGACTAATCAGCCCCAGCATTTT. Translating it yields CASKRGAGTNQPQHF.